The present T cell receptor beta chain was sequenced within a study of blood T cell repertoires in COVID-19. Overall study: Samples came from the United States, Italy and Spain, spanning acute and convalescent COVID-19. PBMCs, B-cell-depleted T cells, or T cells provided the cDNA or gDNA that made up the material.

The authors' processing: Reference gene primer amplification gave estimated nucleated cell counts. Profiling relied on immunoSEQ multiplex PCR, and the TCRdb table lists in-frame clones only, not all of them. That table supplies the V and J calls and clone size; D and trimming were determined from the DNA. The table lists about 50,000 clones, roughly 80% of them singletons. The CDR3 length is 15 residues. Trimming cost V 4 bases and J 9 bases; bases outside gene matches: 13. Germline V gene sequence: CDR1 SGHNT, CDR2 YYREEE (reference sequence). The TCR comes from a human donor in a cohort sampled during active COVID-19. The sample comprised peripheral blood. The chain recombines TRBV5-4 with TRBJ1-2; 9 nucleotides agree with TRBD1. This chain's CDR3 is CASSPPRTGERSYTF. Here the CDR3 DNA reads TGTGCCAGCAGCCCACCGAGGACAGGGGAAAGGAGCTACACCTTC.